What follows are 10 T cell receptor beta chains derived from one specimen sequenced in a study of CXCR3-negative and CXCR3-positive naive CD8 T cells. Study outcomes and limitations: Against CXCR3-negative naive cells, CXCR3-positive naive cells showed more hydrophobic TRB CDR3s.

No antigen has been assigned to these receptors. The TRB libraries of cDNA were built by UMI-labeled 5' RACE. One entry per CDR3 protein, without DNA, is what TCRdb gives after re-calling the 5' RACE reads. The sample is made up of under 150,000 distinct CDR3 sequences, and the top ten hold 0.25% to 0.3% of it. The specimen sequenced was naive CXCR3+ CD8+ T cells from blood. Subset: CD45RO-CCR7+CD27+CD95- naive CD8+ T cells expressing CXCR3 (TNR3+). The source of these receptors is a human donor in good health. Some clones in this sample may be carry-over from other donors' samples.

This chain uses TRBV5-6 with TRBJ1-1. The germline gives CDR1 SGHDT, CDR2 YYEEEE. This CDR3 has 16 residues. The chain's CDR3 is CASSPRTFFTNTEAFF.

V usage is TRBV6-5 and J usage is TRBJ2-3; TCRdb's assignment of TRBD1 cannot be checked, as there is no DNA. Germline CDR1 reads MNHEY; CDR2 reads SVGAGI. The CDR3 covers 15 residues. The CDR3 here is CASSYRGTNTDTQYF.

The chain links TRBV29-1 to TRBJ1-2. The CDR3 contains 15 residues. The germline gives CDR1 SQVTM, CDR2 ANQGSEA. The CDR3 region is CSVEDPLILGYGYTF.

This rearrangement joins TRBV29-1 to TRBJ2-3; lacking DNA, the TRBD2 call made by TCRdb goes unchecked. The CDR3 is 16 residues long. CDR1 is SQVTM, CDR2 ANQGSEA, per germline. The CDR3 reads CSARGRRAGEVDTQYF.

The V and J genes are TRBV29-1 and TRBJ2-3. Looked up from germline, CDR1 is SQVTM and CDR2 is ANQGSEA. This CDR3 is 13 amino acids long. The CDR3: CSVEEGNTDTQYF.

This chain uses TRBV29-1 with TRBJ2-3; TCRdb calls TRBD2, which cannot be checked without DNA. This CDR3 region has 13 residues. Germline CDR1 and CDR2: SQVTM and ANQGSEA. The chain's CDR3 is CSVKLAGSDTQYF.

This chain joins TRBV6-2 or TRBV6-3 and TRBJ1-3; TCRdb gives TRBD1 as the D gene, but with no DNA this cannot be confirmed. The germline gives CDR1 MNHEY, CDR2 SVGEGT. The CDR3 is 18 residues long. The CDR3 is CARPGSAPCSNSGNTIYF.

The chain uses TRBV6-6 and TRBJ2-7; the TRBD1 assignment by TCRdb is unverifiable without DNA. CDR1 MNHNY and CDR2 SVGAGI come from the germline V gene (reference sequence). The CDR3 is made up of 13 amino acids. The CDR3 reads CASSLDRAGEQYF.

The chain's CDR3 is CASSDGLAENTGELFF. The chain is built from TRBV7-7 and TRBJ2-2; TCRdb's D call, TRBD2, is unchecked because there is no DNA. The CDR3 runs 16 residues. The germline V gene has CDR1 SSHAT and CDR2 FNYEAQ (reference sequence).

V usage is TRBV28 and J usage is TRBJ2-3; the TRBD2 assignment by TCRdb is unverifiable without DNA. The CDR3 loop spans 18 amino acids. The germline V gene has CDR1 MDHEN and CDR2 SYDVKM. The CDR3 sequence is CASSSTSGGAVFADTQYF.